Presented here are 13 T cell receptor beta chains from one specimen sequenced in a study of blood T cells in healthy people across ages (dated by TCRdb to between 2015 and 2017). Library generation was performed with 5' RACE. The instrument was an Illumina HiSeq 2500. The second PCR ran for roughly 6 to 11 cycles and used a J-beta primer mix along with a sample-barcoded 5' primer. TCRdb reran the public reads through fastp at Q25 and MiXCR, keeping productive beta chains. CDR3 protein duplicates are merged, each entry listing the most common genes and DNA. The sample profile shows 700,000 or so distinct CDR3 sequences; roughly 43% of them were found once. Approximately 31% of the sample belongs to the ten largest clones. Sequenced sample: blood. The source is a man at least 80 years old in good health.

The chain is built from TRBV12-3 or TRBV12-4 and TRBJ2-7; tentative D call: TRBD1 (6 bases). CDR3 length equals 15 residues. V lost 5 bases and J 7 bases, leaving 21 bases between the germline ends. CDR3 sequence: CASSGEGDKVNEQYF. In DNA, the CDR3 is TGTGCCAGCAGTGGAGAAGGGGACAAGGTCAATGAGCAGTACTTC.

A remark on this clonotype: A much larger clonotype is one base distant, so this may be a read error. The gene calls are TRBV29-1 and TRBJ2-5; perhaps D is TRBD1 or TRBD2 (6 bases each). The length of the CDR3 is 14 residues. V was shortened by 2 bases and J by 4 bases, with 14 bases between the two germline ends. CDR1 is SQVTM and CDR2 is ANQGSEA in the germline V gene. The CDR3 DNA follows: TGCAGCGTTGAATGGGGGGCGGCCCCAGAGACCCAGTACTTC. This gives the protein CSVEWGAAPETQYF.

The chain combines TRBV27 with TRBJ2-3; D may correspond to TRBD1 or TRBD2 (5 bases each). The CDR3 is 17 amino acids. V was pared by 4 bases and J by 4 bases, with 21 bases between. Germline V gene lookup returns CDR1 MNHEY and CDR2 SMNVEV (reference sequence). Here the CDR3 reads CASSSPQGVFVADTQYF. DNA of the CDR3: TGTGCCAGCAGTTCCCCTCAGGGAGTCTTTGTTGCAGATACGCAGTATTTT.

This clonotype came up a few times. The chain joins TRBV25-1 to TRBJ1-6; D uncertain. The CDR3 consists of 13 residues. Trimming removed 5 bases from V and 5 bases from J, with 7 bases in between. Germline V gives CDR1 MGHDK, CDR2 SYGVNS. In DNA form, the CDR3 reads TGTGCCAGCAGTCAGAGGAATAATTCACCCCTCCACTTT. The encoded protein is CASSQRNNSPLHF.

This clonotype was counted only a few times. The chain links TRBV6-1 to TRBJ2-3, with 8 positions matching TRBD2. Trimming cost V 3 bases and J 4 bases; bases outside gene matches: 9. Germline CDR1 and CDR2: MNHNS and SASEGT. The CDR3 runs to 16 residues. The CDR3 loop reads CASSEWRAGDPDTQYF. The CDR3 region has the DNA TGTGCCAGCAGTGAGTGGCGAGCGGGGGATCCAGATACGCAGTATTTT.

This clonotype was seen more than once but under ten times. The chain links TRBV27 to TRBJ1-2, with 10 bases aligning to TRBD1. This CDR3 has 16 amino acids. Germline CDR1 is MNHEY and CDR2 is SMNVEV (reference sequence). The trim removed 6 bases at V and 4 bases at J, leaving 11 bases unmatched. The CDR3 DNA reads TGTGCCAGCAGGCCCTGGGGGACAGGGGCATTCTATGGCTACACCTTC. Its translation is CASRPWGTGAFYGYTF.

V usage is TRBV20-1 and J usage is TRBJ2-5; TRBD2 might be the D (6 bases). Germline CDR1 DFQATT, CDR2 SNEGSKA (reference sequence). V was cut by 1 base and J by 2 bases, with 11 bases left in between. This CDR3 has 14 amino acids. This CDR3 is CSARGGVPQETQYF. The CDR3 nucleotides read TGCAGTGCTAGAGGGGGGGTACCACAAGAGACCCAGTACTTC.

A word on this clonotype: This may come from a read error, since a much larger clone is one base off. The chain joins TRBV6-2 or TRBV6-3 to TRBJ2-7; TRBD1 matches at 7 bases. The CDR3 sequence is 13 residues long. CDR1 is MNHEY, CDR2 SVGEGT, per germline. The CDR3 here is CASSPGTAYEQNF. The DNA of the CDR3 is TGTGCCAGCAGTCCTGGGACAGCCTACGAGCAGAACTTC.

This chain connects TRBV12-3 or TRBV12-4 to TRBJ1-5; TRBD1 aligns across 8 bases. The CDR3 contains 15 residues. V was pared by 2 bases and J by 1 base, with 1 base of the junction left unmatched. The CDR3 coding sequence is TGTGCCAGCAGTTTACAGGGGGCAAGCAATCAGCCCCAGCATTTT. Encoded protein: CASSLQGASNQPQHF.

This chain links TRBV24-1 with TRBJ2-5, with 7 bases identical to TRBD1. V lost 3 bases and J lost 11; bases outside the gene matches: 14. CDR3 length: 15 amino acids. The germline gives CDR1 KGHDR, CDR2 SFDVKD. CDR3 sequence: CATSDPGQNPNEQYF. The CDR3 region has the DNA TGTGCCACCAGTGATCCGGGACAGAATCCCAATGAGCAGTACTTC.

The chain employs TRBV7-8 and TRBJ1-4; no clear D. V gave up 5 bases and J gave up 0 bases, with 10 bases separating them. The CDR3 spans 15 residues. Looked up from germline, CDR1 is SGHVS and CDR2 is FQNEAQ. The CDR3 DNA sequence: TGTGCCAGCAGCGGCAGGCACGCAACTAATGAAAAACTGTTTTTT. Translating it yields CASSGRHATNEKLFF.

This clonotype has more than one count but fewer than ten. This chain links TRBV5-8 with TRBJ2-7; 8 nucleotides align to TRBD1. The J call is in doubt because the DNA end fits TRBJ2-5 better. This CDR3 spans 14 amino acids. CDR1 and CDR2 (germline): SGHTS, YDEGEE. The CDR3 here is CASSQGQGSETQYF. In DNA form, the CDR3 reads TGTGCCAGCAGCCAAGGACAGGGCTCGGAGACCCAGTACTTC.

The chain carries TRBV11-2 and TRBJ2-2, with D unclear. Germline V gene lookup returns CDR1 SGHAT and CDR2 FQNNGV. The CDR3 contains 13 residues. Trimming left V 5 bases short and J 4 bases short, with 8 bases between. The CDR3 reads CASSVTPTGELFF. As DNA, the CDR3 is TGTGCCAGCAGCGTAACTCCCACCGGGGAGCTGTTTTTT.